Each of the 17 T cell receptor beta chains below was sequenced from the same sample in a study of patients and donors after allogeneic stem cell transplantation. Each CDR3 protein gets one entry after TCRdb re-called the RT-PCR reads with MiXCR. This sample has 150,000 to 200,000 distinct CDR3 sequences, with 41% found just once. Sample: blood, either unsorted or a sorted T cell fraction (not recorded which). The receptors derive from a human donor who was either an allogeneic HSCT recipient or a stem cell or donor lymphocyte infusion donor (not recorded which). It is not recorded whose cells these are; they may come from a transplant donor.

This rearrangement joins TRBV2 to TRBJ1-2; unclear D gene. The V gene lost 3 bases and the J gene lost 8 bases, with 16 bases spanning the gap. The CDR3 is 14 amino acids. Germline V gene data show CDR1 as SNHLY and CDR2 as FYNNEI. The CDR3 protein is CASSEGLSLNGYTF. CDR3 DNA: TGTGCCAGCAGTGAGGGCCTTTCGCTGAACGGCTACACCTTC.

The CDR3 DNA sequence: TGTGCCAGCAGCTTACTGTGGGGCTACAATGAGCAGTTCTTC. Amino acid sequence: CASSLLWGYNEQFF. The rearrangement uses TRBV7-2 and TRBJ2-1; D remains ambiguous. CDR1 is SGHTA, CDR2 FQGNSA, per germline. Trimming stripped 2 bases from V and 3 bases from J, with 8 bases between. The CDR3 is 14 amino acids. Filled out from reference TRBV7-2 and TRBJ2-1, the complete variable domain reads GAGVSQSPSNKVTEKGKDVELRCDPISGHTALYWYRQSLGQGLEFLIYFQGNSAPDKSGLPSDRFSAERTGGSVSTLTIQRTQQEDSAVYLCASSLLWGYNEQFFGPGTRLTVL.

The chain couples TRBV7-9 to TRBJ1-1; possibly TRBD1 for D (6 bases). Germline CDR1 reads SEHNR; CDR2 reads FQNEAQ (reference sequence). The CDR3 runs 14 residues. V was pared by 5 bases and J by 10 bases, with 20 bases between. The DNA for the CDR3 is TGTGCCAGCAGCCTTCCGCAGGGGTGGGGTGCAGCTTTCTTT. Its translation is CASSLPQGWGAAFF.

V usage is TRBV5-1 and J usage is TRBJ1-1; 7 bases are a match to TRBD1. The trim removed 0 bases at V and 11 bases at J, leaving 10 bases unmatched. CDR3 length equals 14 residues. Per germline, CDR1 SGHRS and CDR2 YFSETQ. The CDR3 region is CASSLVDRVDGAFF. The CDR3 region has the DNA TGCGCCAGCAGCTTGGTCGACAGGGTAGACGGGGCTTTCTTT.

CDR3 bases: TGTGCCAGCAGCTTAGGCAGACTAGGAGGAAACACCATATATTTT. It yields the protein CASSLGRLGGNTIYF. The V call is TRBV7-2, the J call TRBJ1-3; D unresolved. Trimming took off 1 base at V and 4 bases at J, with 11 bases between the two ends. The germline V gene encodes CDR1 SGHTA and CDR2 FQGNSA. The CDR3 extends over 15 amino acids.

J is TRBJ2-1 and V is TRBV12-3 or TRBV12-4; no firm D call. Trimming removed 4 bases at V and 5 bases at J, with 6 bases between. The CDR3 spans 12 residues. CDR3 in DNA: TGTGCCAGCAGTTCAAGAGACAATGAGCAGTTCTTC. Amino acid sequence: CASSSRDNEQFF.

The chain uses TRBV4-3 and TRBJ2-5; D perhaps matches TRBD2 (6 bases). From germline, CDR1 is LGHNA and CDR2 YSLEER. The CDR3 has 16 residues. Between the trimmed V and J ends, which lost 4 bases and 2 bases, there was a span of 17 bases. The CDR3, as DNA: TGCGCCAGCAGCCCCACTACAAGGGACTTTCAAGAGACCCAGTACTTC. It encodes CASSPTTRDFQETQYF.

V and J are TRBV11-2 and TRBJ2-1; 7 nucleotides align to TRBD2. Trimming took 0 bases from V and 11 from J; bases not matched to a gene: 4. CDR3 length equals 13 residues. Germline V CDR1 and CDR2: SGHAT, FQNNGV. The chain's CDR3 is CASSLERGLQQFF. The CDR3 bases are TGTGCCAGCAGCTTAGAGAGGGGACTACAGCAGTTCTTC.

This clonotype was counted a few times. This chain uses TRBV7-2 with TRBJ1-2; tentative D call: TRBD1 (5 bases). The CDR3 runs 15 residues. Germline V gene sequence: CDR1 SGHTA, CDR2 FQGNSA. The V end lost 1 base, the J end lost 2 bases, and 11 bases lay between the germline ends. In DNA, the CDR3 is TGTGCCAGCAGCTTAGATCCTAAGGGGAACTATGGCTACACCTTC. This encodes CASSLDPKGNYGYTF.

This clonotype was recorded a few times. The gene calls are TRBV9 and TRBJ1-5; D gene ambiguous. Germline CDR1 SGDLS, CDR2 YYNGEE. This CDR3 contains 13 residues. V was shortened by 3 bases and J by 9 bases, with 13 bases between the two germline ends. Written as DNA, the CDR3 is TGTGCCAGCAGCGAGGCAGACTTAGGGCCCCAGCATTTT. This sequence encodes CASSEADLGPQHF.

This CDR3 is CASSSKGNTEAFF. CDR3 sequence (DNA): TGTGCCAGCAGTAGTAAGGGGAACACTGAAGCTTTCTTT. This chain uses TRBV6-1 with TRBJ1-1; D is uncertain. The V end lost 5 bases, the J end lost 1 base, and 8 bases lay between the germline ends. The CDR3 is 13 amino acids. Germline V gene lookup returns CDR1 MNHNS and CDR2 SASEGT.

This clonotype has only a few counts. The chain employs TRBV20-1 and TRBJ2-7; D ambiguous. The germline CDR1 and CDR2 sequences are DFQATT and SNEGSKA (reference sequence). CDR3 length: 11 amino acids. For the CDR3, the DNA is TGCAGCGTACTCGAAATTTACGAGCAGTACTTC. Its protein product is CSVLEIYEQYF.

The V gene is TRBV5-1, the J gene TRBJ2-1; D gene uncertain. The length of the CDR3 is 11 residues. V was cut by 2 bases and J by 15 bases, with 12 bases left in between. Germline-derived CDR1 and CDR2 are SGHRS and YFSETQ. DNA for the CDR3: TGCGCCAGCAGCTTTATGACGGAAGTGTTCTTC. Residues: CASSFMTEVFF.

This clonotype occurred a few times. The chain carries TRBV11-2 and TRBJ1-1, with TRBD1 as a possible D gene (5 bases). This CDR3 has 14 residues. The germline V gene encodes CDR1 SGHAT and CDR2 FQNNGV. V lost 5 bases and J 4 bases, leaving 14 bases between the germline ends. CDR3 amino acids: CASSTEAGSTEAFF. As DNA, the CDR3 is TGTGCCAGCAGCACCGAAGCAGGGTCCACTGAAGCTTTCTTT.

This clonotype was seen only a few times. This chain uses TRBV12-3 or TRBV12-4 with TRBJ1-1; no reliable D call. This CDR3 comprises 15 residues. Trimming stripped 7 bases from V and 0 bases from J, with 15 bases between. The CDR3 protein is CASTGRLSMNTEAFF. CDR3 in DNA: TGTGCCAGCACAGGCCGGTTGTCAATGAACACTGAAGCTTTCTTT.

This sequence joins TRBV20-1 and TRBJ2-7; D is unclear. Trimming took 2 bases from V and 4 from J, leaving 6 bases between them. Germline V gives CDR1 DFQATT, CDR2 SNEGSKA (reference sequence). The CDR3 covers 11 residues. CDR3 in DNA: TGCAGTGCTAGACCTGGGTACGAGCAGTACTTC. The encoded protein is CSARPGYEQYF.

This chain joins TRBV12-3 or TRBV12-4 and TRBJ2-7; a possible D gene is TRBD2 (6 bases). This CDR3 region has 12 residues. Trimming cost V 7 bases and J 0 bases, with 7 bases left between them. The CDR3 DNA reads TGTGCCAGCATCGGGAGCTCCTACGAGCAGTACTTC. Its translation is CASIGSSYEQYF.